Listed below are T cell receptor beta chains from one sample, sequenced in a study of T cell changes during pregnancy in multiple sclerosis. Repertoires were generated with immunoSEQ multiplex PCR, while TCRdb's copy carries only in-frame clones and drops some. The sample lists approximately 85,000 clones, 90% to 95% occurring once. The sample in question was peripheral blood, obtained in the first trimester of pregnancy. Every receptor here comes from a female donor with multiple sclerosis, enrolled in a pregnancy study. The CDR3 runs from the conserved cysteine through the conserved F or W. The order of the fields is clone size, V gene, J gene, D gene, CDR3 protein, CDR3 DNA. The D gene is left open where the match is weak. For some rows the clone size is stated as once, few or many, or as a class when expanded; others skip it.

>NA|TRBV27|TRBJ2-7|TRBD2
CASSLLAGAGLTYEQYF
TGTGCCAGCAGTTTATTAGCGGGAGCTGGGTTAACCTACGAGCAGTACTTC
>once|TRBV19|TRBJ2-2|NA
CASSTRTANTGELFF
TGTGCCAGTAGTACCCGGACAGCAAACACCGGGGAGCTGTTTTTT
>NA|TRBV14|TRBJ1-6|NA
CASSHRENNSPLHF
TGTGCCAGCAGCCACCGGGAGAATAATTCACCCCTCCACTTT
>NA|TRBV29-1|TRBJ2-3|NA
CSVDIGTTDTQYF
TGCAGCGTTGATATCGGGACTACAGATACGCAGTATTTT
>NA|TRBV5-1|TRBJ2-5|NA
CASSTQETQYF
TGCGCCAGCAGCACTCAAGAGACCCAGTACTTC
>NA|TRBV27|TRBJ2-1|TRBD2
CASSPSGGGYNEQFF
TGTGCCAGCAGCCCTAGCGGGGGTGGTTACAATGAGCAGTTCTTC
>NA|TRBV6-5|TRBJ1-4|NA
CASSPSTVPEKLFF
TGTGCCAGCAGTCCATCGACAGTTCCTGAAAAACTGTTTTTT
>NA|TRBV7-6|TRBJ2-5|NA
CASSNAQGTQYF
TGTGCCAGCAGCAACGCACAGGGGACCCAGTACTTC
>NA|TRBV28|TRBJ1-2|NA
CASSEPGVPPQYGYTF
TGTGCCAGCAGTGAGCCGGGGGTCCCACCCCAATATGGCTACACCTTC
>NA|TRBV11-2|TRBJ2-2|NA
CASSLALSGELFF
TGTGCCAGCAGCTTAGCTCTCTCCGGGGAGCTGTTTTTT
>NA|TRBV9|TRBJ1-2|TRBD1
CASSARQGGYTF
TGTGCCAGCAGCGCCAGACAGGGTGGCTACACCTTC
>NA|TRBV4-3|TRBJ2-7|TRBD2
CASSQDRPSGVSYEQYF
TGCGCCAGCAGCCAAGACCGCCCTAGCGGGGTCTCCTACGAGCAGTACTTC
>NA|TRBV7-9|TRBJ2-5|NA
CASSLVGGQETQYF
TGTGCCAGCAGCTTAGTCGGGGGACAGGAGACCCAGTACTTC
>NA|TRBV7-9|TRBJ2-3|TRBD2
CASSIGTSGGTDTQYF
TGTGCCAGCAGCATTGGGACTAGCGGGGGAACAGATACGCAGTATTTT
>NA|TRBV28|TRBJ2-7|TRBD2
CASSPTGLAVSSYEQYF
TGTGCCAGCAGCCCAACCGGACTAGCGGTGAGCTCCTACGAGCAGTACTTC
>NA|TRBV5-6|TRBJ2-1|TRBD1
CASSLASQGARGEQFF
TGTGCCAGCAGCTTGGCGTCGCAGGGGGCGAGAGGTGAGCAGTTCTTC
>once|TRBV29-1|TRBJ2-1|NA
CSVALSMGHYNEQFF
TGCAGCGTTGCGCTTTCTATGGGCCACTACAATGAGCAGTTCTTC
>NA|TRBV7-2|TRBJ2-5|NA
CASSFRVSRGTQYF
TGTGCCAGCAGCTTCAGGGTGTCGAGAGGGACCCAGTACTTC
>NA|TRBV5-8|TRBJ2-1|TRBD2
CASSSQPGLASNEQFF
TGTGCCAGCAGCTCTCAGCCGGGACTAGCTTCCAATGAGCAGTTCTTC
>NA|TRBV19|TRBJ2-3|NA
CASGRAGAAPSDTQYF
TGTGCCAGTGGGCGGGCGGGGGCCGCTCCTTCGGATACGCAGTATTTT
>NA|TRBV29-1|TRBJ1-2|TRBD1
CSVEMAGGFYTF
TGCAGCGTTGAAATGGCAGGGGGCTTCTACACCTTC
>NA|TRBV27|TRBJ2-1|TRBD2
CASSFGLAGNNEQFF
TGTGCCAGCAGTTTCGGACTAGCGGGGAACAATGAGCAGTTCTTC
>NA|TRBV5-5|TRBJ1-1|TRBD1
CASSGSGTGGTEAFF
TGTGCCAGCAGCGGGAGTGGGACAGGGGGAACTGAAGCTTTCTTT
>NA|TRBV19|TRBJ1-2|NA
CARSGGPWGGYTF
TGTGCCAGGTCGGGGGGGCCCTGGGGCGGCTACACCTTC
>NA|TRBV6-5|TRBJ2-4|NA
CASSPGQGGIQYF
TGTGCCAGCAGTCCGGGCCAAGGGGGCATTCAGTACTTC
>NA|TRBV18|TRBJ1-6|NA
CASSPPTGQNSPLHF
TGTGCCAGCTCACCACCGACGGGTCAAAATTCACCCCTCCACTTT
>NA|TRBV4-3|TRBJ1-1|NA
CASSQERDLPAFF
TGCGCCAGCAGCCAAGAACGGGATTTACCGGCTTTCTTT
>once|TRBV21-1|TRBJ2-1|NA
CASSKDADVRRVLGNEQFF
TGTGCCAGCAGCAAAGATGCGGATGTTCGGAGGGTATTGGGTAATGAGCAGTTCTTC
>few|TRBV27|TRBJ1-6|NA
CASSFSGTNNSPLHF
TGTGCCAGCAGTTTCTCAGGGACTAATAATTCACCCCTCCACTTT
>NA|TRBV7-9|TRBJ2-7|TRBD1
CASSSTDRAATYEQYF
TGTGCCAGCAGCTCTACTGACAGGGCTGCGACCTACGAGCAGTACTTC